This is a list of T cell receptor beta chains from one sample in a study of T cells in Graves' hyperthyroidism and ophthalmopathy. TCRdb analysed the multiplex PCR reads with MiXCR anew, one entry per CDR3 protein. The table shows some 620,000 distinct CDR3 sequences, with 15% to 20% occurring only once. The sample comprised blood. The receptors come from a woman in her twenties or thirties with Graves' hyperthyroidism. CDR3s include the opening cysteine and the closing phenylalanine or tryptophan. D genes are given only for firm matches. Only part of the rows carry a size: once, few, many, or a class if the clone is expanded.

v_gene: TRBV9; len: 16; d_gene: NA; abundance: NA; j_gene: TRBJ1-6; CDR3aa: CASSVDSWAGPSPLHF; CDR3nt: TGTGCCAGCAGCGTAGATTCTTGGGCAGGGCCTTCACCCCTCCACTTT
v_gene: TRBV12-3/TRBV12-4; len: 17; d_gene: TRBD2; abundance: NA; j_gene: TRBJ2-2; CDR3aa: CASRPTSGRDNTGELFF; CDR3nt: TGTGCCAGCAGGCCCACTAGCGGGAGGGATAACACCGGGGAGCTGTTTTTT
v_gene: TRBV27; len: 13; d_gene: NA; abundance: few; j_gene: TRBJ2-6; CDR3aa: CASHPSGANVLTF; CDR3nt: TGTGCCAGCCACCCCTCTGGGGCCAACGTCCTGACTTTC
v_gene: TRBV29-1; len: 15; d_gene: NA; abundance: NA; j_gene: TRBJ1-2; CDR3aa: CSVVSQEGGRWGYTF; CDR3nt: TGCAGCGTTGTTTCCCAAGAGGGGGGGCGATGGGGCTACACCTTC
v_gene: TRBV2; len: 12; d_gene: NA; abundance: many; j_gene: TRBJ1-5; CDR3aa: CASRRDGEPQHF; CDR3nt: TGTGCCAGCAGGAGGGATGGCGAGCCCCAGCATTTT
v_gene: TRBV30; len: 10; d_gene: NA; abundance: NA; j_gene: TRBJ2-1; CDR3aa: CAWWGHEQFF; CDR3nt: TGTGCCTGGTGGGGACACGAGCAGTTCTTC
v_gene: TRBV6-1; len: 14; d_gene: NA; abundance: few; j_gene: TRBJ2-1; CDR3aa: CASRTGSSYNEQFF; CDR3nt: TGTGCCAGCAGAACCGGGAGCTCCTACAATGAGCAGTTCTTC
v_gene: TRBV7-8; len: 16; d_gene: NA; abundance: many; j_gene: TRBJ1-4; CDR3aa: CASSLPQEAVNEKLFF; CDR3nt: TGTGCCAGCAGCCTACCACAGGAGGCGGTTAATGAAAAACTGTTTTTT
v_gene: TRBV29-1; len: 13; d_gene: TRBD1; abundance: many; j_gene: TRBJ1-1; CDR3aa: CSVDWGQGREAFF; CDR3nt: TGCAGCGTTGATTGGGGACAGGGCAGGGAAGCTTTCTTT
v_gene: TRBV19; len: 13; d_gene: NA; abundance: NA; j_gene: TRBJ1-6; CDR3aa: CASRHGGNSPLHF; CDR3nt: TGTGCCAGTAGACACGGTGGCAATTCACCCCTCCACTTT
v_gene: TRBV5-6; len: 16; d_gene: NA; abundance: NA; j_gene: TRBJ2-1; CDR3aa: CASSLGVDPAYNEQFF; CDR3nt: TGTGCCAGCAGCTTGGGGGTGGACCCGGCCTACAATGAGCAGTTCTTC
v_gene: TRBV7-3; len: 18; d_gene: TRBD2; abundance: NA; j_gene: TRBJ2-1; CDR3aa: CASLNQLMGREGCNEQFF; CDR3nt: TGTGCCAGCCTTAATCAACTGATGGGGCGGGAGGGCTGCAATGAGCAGTTCTTC
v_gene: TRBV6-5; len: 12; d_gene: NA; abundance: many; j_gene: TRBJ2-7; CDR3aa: CASSYATYEQYF; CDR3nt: TGTGCCAGCAGTTACGCGACCTACGAGCAGTACTTC
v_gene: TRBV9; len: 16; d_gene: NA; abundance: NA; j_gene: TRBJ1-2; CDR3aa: CASSVVGELNYYGYTF; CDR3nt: TGTGCCAGCAGCGTAGTGGGTGAACTTAATTACTATGGCTACACCTTC
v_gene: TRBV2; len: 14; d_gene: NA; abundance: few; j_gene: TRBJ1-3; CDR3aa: CASSDRGTGHTIYF; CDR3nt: TGTGCCAGCAGTGACAGGGGAACTGGACACACCATATATTTT
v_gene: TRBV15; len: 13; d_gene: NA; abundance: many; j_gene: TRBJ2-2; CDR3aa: CATRVRGTGELFF; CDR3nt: TGTGCCACTCGGGTCCGGGGGACCGGGGAGCTGTTTTTT
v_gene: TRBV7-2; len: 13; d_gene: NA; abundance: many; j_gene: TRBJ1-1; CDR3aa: CASSLGFGAEAFF; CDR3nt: TGTGCCAGCAGCTTAGGATTTGGGGCTGAAGCTTTCTTT
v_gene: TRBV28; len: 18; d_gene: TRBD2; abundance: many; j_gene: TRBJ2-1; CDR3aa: CASSYPRTSESSYNEQFF; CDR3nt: TGTGCCAGCAGTTACCCGAGGACTAGCGAGAGCTCCTACAATGAGCAGTTCTTC
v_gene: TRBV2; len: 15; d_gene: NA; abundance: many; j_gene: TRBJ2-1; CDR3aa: CATLIQESSYNEQFF; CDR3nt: TGTGCCACCCTAATACAGGAAAGCTCCTACAATGAGCAGTTCTTC
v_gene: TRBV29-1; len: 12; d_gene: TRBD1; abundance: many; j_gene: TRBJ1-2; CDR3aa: CSVEGQDYGYTF; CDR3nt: TGCAGCGTTGAGGGACAGGACTATGGCTACACCTTC
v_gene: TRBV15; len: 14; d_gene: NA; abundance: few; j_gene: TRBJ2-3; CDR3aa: CATSRQPNTDTQYF; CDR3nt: TGTGCCACCAGCCGACAGCCGAACACAGATACGCAGTATTTT
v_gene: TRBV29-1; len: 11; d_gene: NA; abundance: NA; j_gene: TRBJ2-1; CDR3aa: CSVEGVHEQFF; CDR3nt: TGCAGCGTTGAAGGTGTGCATGAGCAGTTCTTC
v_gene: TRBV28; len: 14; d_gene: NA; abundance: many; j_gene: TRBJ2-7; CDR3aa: CASTPSDRTYEQYF; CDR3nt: TGTGCCAGCACTCCATCCGACAGAACCTACGAGCAGTACTTC
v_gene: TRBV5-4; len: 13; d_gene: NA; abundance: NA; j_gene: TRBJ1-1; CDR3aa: CASSGWANTEAFF; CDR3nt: TGTGCCAGCAGCGGGTGGGCGAACACTGAAGCTTTCTTT
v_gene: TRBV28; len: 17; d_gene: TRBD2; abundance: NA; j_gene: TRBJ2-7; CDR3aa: CASSSALRTSGSNEQYF; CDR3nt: TGTGCCAGCAGTTCTGCCCTCCGGACTAGCGGGAGTAACGAGCAGTACTTC
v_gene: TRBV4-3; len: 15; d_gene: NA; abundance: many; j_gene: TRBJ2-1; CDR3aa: CASSQETGSYNEQFF; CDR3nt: TGCGCCAGCAGCCAAGAGACAGGCTCCTACAATGAGCAGTTCTTC
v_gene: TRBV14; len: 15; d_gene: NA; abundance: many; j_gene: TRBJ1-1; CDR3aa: CASKGHLGMNTEAFF; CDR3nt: TGTGCCAGCAAAGGGCACCTAGGCATGAACACTGAAGCTTTCTTT
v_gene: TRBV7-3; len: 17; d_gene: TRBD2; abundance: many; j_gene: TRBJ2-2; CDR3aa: CASSTSSGLYNTGELFF; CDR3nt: TGTGCCAGCAGCACATCTAGCGGGCTCTATAACACCGGGGAGCTGTTTTTT
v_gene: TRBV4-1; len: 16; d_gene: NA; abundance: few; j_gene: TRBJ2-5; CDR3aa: CASSQEITGGSGTQYF; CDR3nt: TGCGCCAGCAGCCAAGAAATCACGGGGGGCTCAGGGACCCAGTACTTC
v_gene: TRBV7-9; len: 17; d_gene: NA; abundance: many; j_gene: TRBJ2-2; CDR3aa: CASSLGRGLPNTGELFF; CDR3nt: TGTGCCAGCAGCCTGGGGCGGGGACTCCCGAACACCGGGGAGCTGTTTTTT
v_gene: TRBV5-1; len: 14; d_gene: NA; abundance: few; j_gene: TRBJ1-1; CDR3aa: CASSLGPENTEAFF; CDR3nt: TGCGCCAGCAGCTTGGGACCGGAGAACACTGAAGCTTTCTTT
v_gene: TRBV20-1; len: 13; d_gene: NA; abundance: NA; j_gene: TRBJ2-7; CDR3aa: CSVLSTDSYEQYF; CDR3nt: TGCAGTGTTCTATCGACAGATTCCTACGAGCAGTACTTC
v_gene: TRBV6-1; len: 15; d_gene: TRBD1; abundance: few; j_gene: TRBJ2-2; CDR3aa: CASRIGTGGIGELFF; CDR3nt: TGTGCCAGCAGAATAGGGACAGGGGGTATCGGGGAGCTGTTTTTT
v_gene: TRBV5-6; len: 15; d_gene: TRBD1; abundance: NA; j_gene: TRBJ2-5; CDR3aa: CASSPGTVKQETQYF; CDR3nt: TGTGCCAGCAGCCCCGGGACAGTAAAACAAGAGACCCAGTACTTC
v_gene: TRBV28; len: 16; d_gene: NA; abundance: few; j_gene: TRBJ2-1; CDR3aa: CASSLIGAPGSFGQFF; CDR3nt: TGTGCCAGCAGTTTAATCGGGGCCCCGGGATCTTTTGGGCAGTTCTTC
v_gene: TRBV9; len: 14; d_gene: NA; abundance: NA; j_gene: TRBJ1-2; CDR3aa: CASSVGQKLHGYTF; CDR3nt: TGTGCCAGCAGCGTAGGACAGAAACTCCATGGCTACACCTTC
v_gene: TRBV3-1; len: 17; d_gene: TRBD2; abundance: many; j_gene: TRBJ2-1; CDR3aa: CASSQDGAGGSYNEQFF; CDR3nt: TGTGCCAGCAGCCAAGATGGCGCGGGAGGGAGCTACAATGAGCAGTTCTTC
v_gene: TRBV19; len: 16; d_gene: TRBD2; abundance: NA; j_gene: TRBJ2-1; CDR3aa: CASSHFSGSVYNEQFF; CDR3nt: TGTGCCAGTAGTCATTTTAGCGGGAGCGTATACAATGAGCAGTTCTTC
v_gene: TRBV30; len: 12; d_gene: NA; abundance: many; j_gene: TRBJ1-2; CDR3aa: CAWSTGNYGYTF; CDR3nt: TGTGCCTGGAGTACAGGAAACTATGGCTACACCTTC
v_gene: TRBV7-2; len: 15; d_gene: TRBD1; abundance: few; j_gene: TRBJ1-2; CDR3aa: CASSLEGQGASGYTF; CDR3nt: TGTGCCAGCAGCTTAGAAGGACAGGGGGCAAGTGGCTACACCTTC
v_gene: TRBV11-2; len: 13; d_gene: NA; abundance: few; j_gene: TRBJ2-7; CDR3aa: CASSLDPVYEQYF; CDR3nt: TGTGCCAGCAGCTTAGATCCGGTCTACGAGCAGTACTTC
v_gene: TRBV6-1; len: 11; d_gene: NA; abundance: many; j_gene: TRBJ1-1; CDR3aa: CASTYGTEAFF; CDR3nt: TGTGCCAGCACCTACGGCACTGAAGCTTTCTTT
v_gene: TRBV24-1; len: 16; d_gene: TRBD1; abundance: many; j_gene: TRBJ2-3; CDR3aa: CATSDPGTGDANTQYF; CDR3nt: TGTGCCACCAGTGACCCCGGGACAGGGGATGCAAATACGCAGTATTTT
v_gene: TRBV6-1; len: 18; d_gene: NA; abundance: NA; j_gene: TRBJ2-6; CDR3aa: CASSEALGIVAGANVLTF; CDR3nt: TGTGCCAGCAGTGAAGCACTCGGGATAGTTGCTGGGGCCAACGTCCTGACTTTC
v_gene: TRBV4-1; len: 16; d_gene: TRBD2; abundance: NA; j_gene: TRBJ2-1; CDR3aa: CASSQGAGGRYNEQFF; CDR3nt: TGCGCCAGCAGCCAAGGAGCGGGAGGGCGATACAATGAGCAGTTCTTC
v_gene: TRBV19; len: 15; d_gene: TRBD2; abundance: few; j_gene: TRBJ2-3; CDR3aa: CASRITSGSTDTQYF; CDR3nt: TGTGCCAGTAGAATCACTAGCGGATCCACAGATACGCAGTATTTT
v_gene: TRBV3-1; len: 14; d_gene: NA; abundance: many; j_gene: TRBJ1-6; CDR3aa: CASSQTDRNSPLHF; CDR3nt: TGTGCCAGCAGCCAAACGGACAGAAATTCACCCCTCCACTTT
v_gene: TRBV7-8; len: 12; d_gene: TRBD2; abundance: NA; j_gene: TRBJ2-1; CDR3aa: CASSGGEGEQFF; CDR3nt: TGTGCCAGCAGCGGGGGGGAGGGTGAGCAGTTCTTC
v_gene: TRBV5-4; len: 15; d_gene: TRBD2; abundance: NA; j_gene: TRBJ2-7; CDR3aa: CASSQASGRAWEQYF; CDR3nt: TGCGCCAGCAGCCAAGCTAGCGGGAGGGCCTGGGAGCAGTACTTC
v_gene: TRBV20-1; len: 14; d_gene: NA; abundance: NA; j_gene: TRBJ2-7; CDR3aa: CSARDLGNRYEQYF; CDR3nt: TGCAGTGCTAGAGATCTGGGGAATCGGTACGAGCAGTACTTC
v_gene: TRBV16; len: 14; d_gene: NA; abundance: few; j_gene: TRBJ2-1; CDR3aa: CASSQWGARSEQFF; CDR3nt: TGTGCCAGCAGCCAATGGGGGGCCCGCAGTGAGCAGTTCTTC
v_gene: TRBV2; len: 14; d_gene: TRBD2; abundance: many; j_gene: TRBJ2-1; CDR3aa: CAILSGRATLRQFF; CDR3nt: TGTGCCATTCTTAGCGGGAGGGCAACTTTGCGGCAGTTCTTC
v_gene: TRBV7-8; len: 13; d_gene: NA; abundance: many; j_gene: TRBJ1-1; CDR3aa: CASKNDWNTEAFF; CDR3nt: TGTGCCAGCAAAAACGACTGGAACACTGAAGCTTTCTTT
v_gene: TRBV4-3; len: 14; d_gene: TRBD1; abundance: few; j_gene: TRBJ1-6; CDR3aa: CASSQGGQLDPLHF; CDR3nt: TGCGCCAGCAGCCAGGGGGGACAGCTAGATCCCCTCCACTTT
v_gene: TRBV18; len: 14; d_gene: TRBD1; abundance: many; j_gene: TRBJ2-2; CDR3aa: CASSPLGTAGELFF; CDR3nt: TGTGCCAGCTCACCACTCGGGACAGCCGGGGAGCTGTTTTTT
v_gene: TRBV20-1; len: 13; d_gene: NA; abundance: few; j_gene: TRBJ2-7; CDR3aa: CSANGPSQYEQYF; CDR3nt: TGCAGTGCTAACGGGCCTTCTCAATACGAGCAGTACTTC
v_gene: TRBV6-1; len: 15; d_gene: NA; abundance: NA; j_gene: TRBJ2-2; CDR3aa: CASSAGGLGTGELFF; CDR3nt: TGTGCCAGCAGTGCCGGCGGGCTGGGGACCGGGGAGCTGTTTTTT
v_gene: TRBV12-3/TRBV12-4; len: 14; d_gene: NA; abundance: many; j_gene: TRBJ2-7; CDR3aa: CASSLGGWTYEQYF; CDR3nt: TGTGCCAGCAGTTTAGGAGGGTGGACCTACGAGCAGTACTTC
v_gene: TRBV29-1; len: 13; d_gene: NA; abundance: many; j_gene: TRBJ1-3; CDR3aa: CSAQRGSGNTIYF; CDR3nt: TGCAGCGCCCAAAGGGGGTCCGGAAACACCATATATTTT